Shown below are 15 T cell receptor beta chains from a single sample sequenced in a study of memory CD8 T cells in hepatitis C reinfection. Time point given: pre-reinfection, 55 to 20 weeks before reinfection detection. No in vitro expansion preceded TCR sequencing of the sorted cells. Sequencing was performed with immunoSEQ multiplex PCR; in TCRdb, only in-frame clones are kept and a portion is missing. The table shows approximately 6,300 clones, with 80% to 90% occurring only once. Source material: naive CD8+ T cells sorted from blood. The receptors originated from a man aged 45 to 65 with hepatitis C virus infection.

In its sample, this clone was seen once. The chain couples TRBV7-2 to TRBJ2-7; 8 bases line up with TRBD1. Per the germline V gene, CDR1 is SGHTA and CDR2 is FQGNSA. The CDR3 consists of 16 residues. J lost 4 bases, V lost 4 bases, and 12 bases had no gene match. For the CDR3, the DNA is TGTGCCAGCAGCTCACAACGGACAGGGACTTTATACGAGCAGTACTTC. Translating it yields CASSSQRTGTLYEQYF.

CDR3 protein: CASSESGTTYNEQFF. The CDR3 coding sequence is TGTGCCAGTAGTGAATCCGGGACTACGTACAATGAGCAGTTCTTC. The V gene is TRBV19, the J gene TRBJ2-1, with TRBD2 matching 7 bases. Germline CDR1 and CDR2: LNHDA and SQIVND (reference sequence). The junction had 8 bases not matched to a gene; V was cut back by 5 bases and J by 4 bases. The CDR3 spans 15 residues.

The chain carries TRBV5-6 and TRBJ2-3; weak D call: TRBD2 (6 bases). The CDR3 has 18 amino acids. In germline, CDR1 is SGHDT, CDR2 YYEEEE. V lost 3 bases and J 0 bases, leaving 20 bases between the germline ends. CDR3 residues: CASSSGVGGPYSTDTQYF. The CDR3 DNA follows: TGTGCCAGCAGCTCGGGGGTGGGGGGACCGTATAGCACAGATACGCAGTATTTT.

The chain uses TRBV5-4 and TRBJ2-5; D is ambiguous. CDR1 is SGHNT, CDR2 YYREEE, per germline (reference sequence). The CDR3 spans 13 residues. Trimming removed 4 bases at V and 4 bases at J, with 11 bases between. CDR3: CASSPGPIETQYF. CDR3 bases: TGTGCCAGCAGCCCGGGTCCGATAGAGACCCAGTACTTC.

This clone was picked up one time. The V gene is TRBV7-2, the J gene TRBJ2-1; 8 bases are shared with TRBD2. Germline CDR1 and CDR2: SGHTA and FQGNSA. The CDR3 loop spans 15 amino acids. V lost 5 bases to trimming and J lost 0 bases; unmatched junction nucleotides: 3. CDR3 protein: CASSILAVSYNEQFF. The CDR3 DNA follows: TGTGCCAGCAGCATACTAGCGGTCTCCTACAATGAGCAGTTCTTC.

This rearrangement joins TRBV9 to TRBJ2-2; 7 bases align to TRBD2. Germline V gene sequence: CDR1 SGDLS, CDR2 YYNGEE. V was clipped by 0 bases and J by 1 base; unmatched bases: 6. The CDR3 runs 17 residues. The chain's CDR3 is CASSVVGGEGNTGELFF. The CDR3 coding sequence is TGTGCCAGCAGCGTAGTTGGAGGGGAGGGGAACACCGGGGAGCTGTTTTTT. Based on the CDR3 plus reference TRBV9 and TRBJ2-2, the full variable domain is DSGVTQTPKHLITATGQRVTLRCSPRSGDLSVYWYQQSLDQGLQFLIQYYNGEERAKGNILERFSAQQFPDLHSELNLSSLELGDSALYFCASSVVGGEGNTGELFFGEGSRLTVL.

This sequence joins TRBV10-1 and TRBJ2-7; weak D call: TRBD1 (5 bases). This CDR3 is 12 amino acids long. CDR1 is WNHNN, CDR2 SYGVQD, per germline (reference sequence). Trimming pared 8 bases from V and 9 bases from J, leaving 17 bases between. CDR3 loop: CASSTALFGQYF. The CDR3 DNA reads TGCGCCAGCTCGACAGCGCTCTTTGGGCAGTACTTC.

The chain's CDR3 is CASSVGWGHTEAFF. The DNA of the CDR3 is TGTGCCAGCAGCGTAGGTTGGGGCCACACTGAAGCTTTCTTT. The V call is TRBV9, the J call TRBJ1-1, with D possibly matching TRBD1 (5 bases). The length of the CDR3 is 14 residues. The germline V gene has CDR1 SGDLS and CDR2 YYNGEE. The V gene lost 0 bases and the J gene lost 3 bases, with 9 bases spanning the gap.

V usage is TRBV28 and J usage is TRBJ2-7; D unclear. The CDR3 covers 14 residues. Between the trimmed V and J ends, which lost 3 bases and 5 bases, there was a span of 14 bases. Germline values: CDR1 MDHEN, CDR2 SYDVKM. The CDR3 sequence is CASSFSRESNEQYF. CDR3 DNA: TGTGCCAGCAGTTTTAGTCGTGAGTCCAACGAGCAGTACTTC.

The rearrangement links TRBV25-1 to TRBJ2-7, with D possibly being TRBD2 (5 bases). The CDR3 totals 13 residues. V lost 2 bases and J lost 5, with 10 bases in between. Germline values: CDR1 MGHDK, CDR2 SYGVNS. The CDR3 loop is CASSEIPGNEQYF. CDR3 nucleotides: TGTGCCAGCAGTGAAATCCCCGGGAACGAGCAGTACTTC.

The CDR3 nucleotides are TGTGCCAGCAGCCACCTCAGACAGGCACCTAGCACAGATACGCAGTATTTT. Translating it yields CASSHLRQAPSTDTQYF. The chain is built from TRBV7-9 and TRBJ2-3; the D gene is possibly TRBD1 (6 bases). The ends were cut back, 5 bases at V and 0 bases at J, with 18 bases in the middle. CDR1 and CDR2 (germline): SEHNR, FQNEAQ (reference sequence). The CDR3 totals 17 residues.

A few counts support this clone. The V call is TRBV6-5, the J call TRBJ1-5; 9 nucleotides line up with TRBD1. CDR3 length: 14 residues. J lost 5 bases, V lost 4 bases, and 3 bases had no gene match. Germline V gene sequence: CDR1 MNHEY, CDR2 SVGAGI. The DNA of the CDR3 is TGTGCCAGCAGTTCCGGACAGGGGCATCAGCCCCAGCATTTT. This gives the protein CASSSGQGHQPQHF.

In this sample, this clone turned up a few times. The V call is TRBV10-1, the J call TRBJ2-7; the D gene is possibly TRBD2 (6 bases). In germline, CDR1 is WNHNN, CDR2 SYGVQD (reference sequence). CDR3 length equals 14 residues. Trimming left V 6 bases short and J 2 bases short, with 14 bases between. The CDR3 bases are TGCGCCAGCAGCCTGACTAGTTCCCCCTACGAGCAGTACTTC. Translating gives CASSLTSSPYEQYF.

The CDR3 coding sequence is TGCGCCAGCAGCCAGCCCCAACTCGGGGGAGACTATGGCTACACCTTC. Its protein is CASSQPQLGGDYGYTF. The V call is TRBV4-1, the J call TRBJ1-2; D is possibly TRBD1 (5 bases). V was shortened by 3 bases and J by 3 bases, with 17 bases between the two germline ends. CDR3 length equals 16 residues. Germline V lookup: CDR1 MGHRA, CDR2 YSYEKL.

This chain links TRBV29-1 with TRBJ2-1; 8 bases are shared with TRBD1. J lost 0 bases, V lost 2 bases, and 9 bases had no gene match. Germline V gives CDR1 SQVTM, CDR2 ANQGSEA. This CDR3 region has 17 residues. The CDR3 nucleotides are TGCAGCGTTGAATGGGACAGGAAAACTCTCTCCTACAATGAGCAGTTCTTC. Translated: CSVEWDRKTLSYNEQFF.